This passage covers 22 T cell receptor beta chains from one sample sequenced in a study of blood T cell repertoires in COVID-19. Clones were sequenced by immunoSEQ multiplex PCR, and TCRdb holds only the in-frame ones, with some missing. There are about 130,000 clones in the sample; 75% to 90% occur only once, and about 2% lies in the top ten. The sequencing sample was made of peripheral blood. Receptors originate from a man aged 65-85 years with acute or convalescent COVID-19.

The chain has TRBV19 and TRBJ1-6, with 7 bases matching TRBD1. The CDR3 runs 15 residues. J gave up 10 bases and V 6 bases, and 12 bases lay outside the gene matches. The germline V gene has CDR1 LNHDA and CDR2 SQIVND (reference sequence). In nucleotides, the CDR3 is TGTGCCAGTAGCCAAGGGGGCCGGAACTTCTCACCCCTCCACTTT. This encodes CASSQGGRNFSPLHF.

The chain has TRBV6-5 and TRBJ2-5, with D maybe TRBD1 (6 bases). Germline V gene sequence: CDR1 MNHEY, CDR2 SVGAGI. V lost 5 bases to trimming and J lost 7 bases, with 14 bases between them. There are 13 residues in the CDR3. CDR3 coding DNA: TGTGCCAGCAGTCACAGGGAAATGGGGACCCAGTACTTC. It codes for CASSHREMGTQYF.

The V call is TRBV7-9, the J call TRBJ1-4; D is unresolved. Germline-derived CDR1 and CDR2 are SEHNR and FQNEAQ (reference sequence). There are 14 residues in the CDR3. The V end was cut by 1 base, the J end by 2 bases, with 5 bases between. The CDR3 loop is CASSLGGTNEKLFF. The CDR3 nucleotides are TGTGCCAGCAGCTTAGGAGGGACTAATGAAAAACTGTTTTTT. Filled out from reference TRBV7-9 and TRBJ1-4, the complete variable domain reads DTGVSQNPRHKITKRGQNVTFRCDPISEHNRLYWYRQTLGQGPEFLTYFQNEAQLEKSRLLSDRFSAERPKGSFSTLEIQRTEQGDSAMYLCASSLGGTNEKLFFGSGTQLSVL.

J is TRBJ2-7 and V is TRBV15; TRBD1 matches at 12 bases. The junction had 13 bases not matched to a gene; V was cut back by 1 base and J by 0 bases. The CDR3 totals 20 residues. Looked up from germline, CDR1 is LNHNV and CDR2 is YYDKDF (reference sequence). In nucleotides, the CDR3 is TGTGCCACCAGCAGAGTACCGGGACAGGGGGCAGGCAGGAGCTCCTACGAGCAGTACTTC. Translating gives CATSRVPGQGAGRSSYEQYF.

V usage is TRBV10-2 and J usage is TRBJ1-2; 7 positions agree with TRBD1. The CDR3 contains 13 residues. Germline values: CDR1 WSHSY, CDR2 SAAADI. Trimming took 9 bases from V and 2 from J; bases not matched to a gene: 6. The CDR3 sequence: CASGARGNYGYTF. The CDR3 DNA reads as TGCGCCAGTGGGGCCAGGGGGAACTATGGCTACACCTTC.

The rearrangement joins TRBV19 to TRBJ1-3; D gene uncertain. The CDR3 runs to 16 residues. V lost 4 bases to trimming and J lost 0 bases, with 13 bases between them. Germline V gene lookup returns CDR1 LNHDA and CDR2 SQIVND (reference sequence). This CDR3 reads CASSTAPGISGNTIYF. CDR3 coding DNA: TGTGCCAGTAGTACAGCACCGGGGATCTCTGGAAACACCATATATTTT.

This rearrangement joins TRBV6-6 to TRBJ2-1, with D uncertain. The V end was cut by 7 bases, the J end by 8 bases, with 12 bases between. CDR3 length equals 12 residues. The germline V gene has CDR1 MNHNY and CDR2 SVGAGI (reference sequence). The CDR3 region has the DNA TGTGCCAGCACCTTCGCCCAGGATGAGCAGTTCTTC. Encoded protein: CASTFAQDEQFF.

The chain has TRBV10-3 and TRBJ1-3; the match to TRBD1 covers 8 bases. The junction had 2 bases not matched to a gene; V was cut back by 6 bases and J by 7 bases. The CDR3 contains 12 residues. Germline CDR1 and CDR2: ENHRY and SYGVKD. The CDR3 loop is CAIRGQVNTIYF. The CDR3 DNA reads as TGTGCCATCAGGGGACAGGTCAACACCATATATTTT.

The chain is built from TRBV11-2 and TRBJ1-3, with D possibly being TRBD1 (6 bases). V shed 3 bases and J shed 0 bases, with 15 bases lying between them. The CDR3 loop spans 17 amino acids. The germline V gene has CDR1 SGHAT and CDR2 FQNNGV. In DNA form, the CDR3 reads TGTGCCAGCAGCTTCGATGGGGGCCACCGCTCTGGAAACACCATATATTTT. The encoded protein is CASSFDGGHRSGNTIYF.

The chain couples TRBV18 to TRBJ2-3; no firm D call. Trimming took 4 bases from V and 4 from J, leaving 9 bases between them. This CDR3 has 13 amino acids. CDR1 and CDR2 (germline): KGHSH, LQKENI. CDR3 sequence: CASSLPSADTQYF. CDR3 in DNA: TGTGCCAGCTCACTCCCCTCGGCAGATACGCAGTATTTT. The whole variable domain, remainder taken from reference TRBV18 and TRBJ2-3, is NAGVMQNPRHLVRRRGQEARLRCSPMKGHSHVYWYRQLPEEGLKFMVYLQKENIIDESGMPKERFSAEFPKEGPSILRIQQVVRGDSAAYFCASSLPSADTQYFGPGTRLTVL.

The chain is built from TRBV2 and TRBJ2-1; 8 nucleotides agree with TRBD1. There are 13 residues in the CDR3. V gave up 1 base and J gave up 15 bases; unmatched junction bases: 8. From germline, CDR1 is SNHLY and CDR2 FYNNEI. The chain's CDR3 is CASSEGPDRVRFF. CDR3 nucleotides: TGTGCCAGCAGTGAAGGCCCGGACAGGGTGAGGTTCTTC.

The genes are TRBV19 and TRBJ1-2; D gene ambiguous. Germline V gene data show CDR1 as LNHDA and CDR2 as SQIVND (reference sequence). This CDR3 region has 12 residues. Between the trimmed V and J ends, which lost 6 bases and 7 bases, there was a span of 12 bases. The CDR3 region is CASSLRGAGYTF. The CDR3 DNA follows: TGTGCCAGTAGCCTGCGGGGAGCTGGCTACACCTTC.

This clone was counted only a few times. The genes are TRBV28 and TRBJ1-4, with 8 positions matching TRBD1. The CDR3 sequence is 16 residues long. CDR1 is MDHEN, CDR2 SYDVKM, per germline. With 3 bases clipped from V and 8 bases from J, the junction kept 11 bases outside the gene matches. The CDR3 nucleotides are TGTGCCAGCAGTTTGTCGCCGGGACAGGTCCGGGAAAAACTGTTTTTT. It codes for CASSLSPGQVREKLFF.

The chain combines TRBV4-1 with TRBJ2-5, with 14 bases matching TRBD2. The junction had 6 bases not matched to a gene; V was cut back by 1 base and J by 5 bases. The germline CDR1 and CDR2 sequences are MGHRA and YSYEKL. CDR3 length equals 17 residues. The CDR3 protein is CASSQGTSGGLRETQYF. CDR3 coding DNA: TGCGCCAGCAGCCAAGGGACTAGCGGGGGGCTCAGGGAGACCCAGTACTTC.

The J gene is TRBJ1-1, the V gene TRBV7-9; D gene ambiguous. The V end was cut by 7 bases, the J end by 6 bases, with 9 bases between. This CDR3 has 11 residues. The germline V gene has CDR1 SEHNR and CDR2 FQNEAQ (reference sequence). CDR3: CASTPGSEAFF. CDR3 bases: TGTGCCAGCACTCCGGGGTCTGAAGCTTTCTTT.

The chain employs TRBV4-2 and TRBJ1-4, with a possible D match to TRBD1 (5 bases). The CDR3 loop spans 14 amino acids. Germline V lookup: CDR1 LGHNA, CDR2 YNFKEQ. V was pared by 10 bases and J by 5 bases, with 17 bases between. The CDR3 spells CAIPGLGPNEKLFF. CDR3 sequence (DNA): TGTGCCATCCCAGGGCTAGGGCCCAATGAAAAACTGTTTTTT.

The J gene is TRBJ1-1, the V gene TRBV19; 7 bases agree with TRBD1. Germline V gene data show CDR1 as LNHDA and CDR2 as SQIVND (reference sequence). CDR3 size: 13 residues. Unmatched junction bases numbered 1, after V lost 5 bases and J lost 1 base. CDR3 sequence: CASSSGGNTEAFF. The CDR3 DNA reads as TGTGCCAGTAGTTCAGGGGGGAACACTGAAGCTTTCTTT.

The chain has TRBV25-1 and TRBJ1-4, with TRBD1 identical over 8 bases. The V gene's germline CDR1 is MGHDK and CDR2 SYGVNS. V lost 7 bases, J lost 3 bases, and 16 bases stayed unmatched. The CDR3 is made up of 18 amino acids. The CDR3 reads CASTPDRAGWRSNEKLFF. CDR3 bases: TGTGCCAGCACTCCGGACAGGGCAGGTTGGAGGTCTAATGAAAAACTGTTTTTT. The full variable domain, with the rest looked up from reference TRBV25-1 and TRBJ1-4, is EADIYQTPRYLVIGTGKKITLECSQTMGHDKMYWYQQDPGMELHLIHYSYGVNSTEKGDLSSESTVSRIRTEHFPLTLESARPSHTSQYLCASTPDRAGWRSNEKLFFGSGTQLSVL.

J is TRBJ1-3 and V is TRBV18; TRBD1 is a possible D gene (6 bases). Per germline, CDR1 KGHSH and CDR2 LQKENI. The CDR3 is 15 residues long. Trimming removed 5 bases at V and 0 bases at J, with 11 bases between. In DNA form, the CDR3 reads TGTGCCAGCTCAACACGGACAGCCTCTGGAAACACCATATATTTT. This sequence encodes CASSTRTASGNTIYF. The full variable domain, with the rest looked up from reference TRBV18 and TRBJ1-3, is NAGVMQNPRHLVRRRGQEARLRCSPMKGHSHVYWYRQLPEEGLKFMVYLQKENIIDESGMPKERFSAEFPKEGPSILRIQQVVRGDSAAYFCASSTRTASGNTIYFGEGSWLTVV.

The chain's CDR3 is CASSEGGQGQETQYF. The CDR3 nucleotides read TGTGCCAGCAGTGAAGGGGGACAGGGACAAGAGACCCAGTACTTC. The rearrangement links TRBV2 to TRBJ2-5, with 9 bases aligning to TRBD1. With 1 base clipped from V and 2 bases from J, the junction kept 2 bases outside the gene matches. The germline V gene has CDR1 SNHLY and CDR2 FYNNEI. The CDR3 sequence is 15 residues long.

The chain uses TRBV7-3 and TRBJ2-1; D remains ambiguous. V was clipped by 4 bases and J by 0 bases, with 10 bases between them. The CDR3 loop spans 15 amino acids. CDR1 is SGHTA and CDR2 is FQGTGA in the germline V gene. CDR3 region: CASSSAIASYNEQFF. CDR3 coding DNA: TGTGCCAGCAGCTCCGCTATAGCCTCCTACAATGAGCAGTTCTTC. The variable domain in full, with the rest retrieved from reference TRBV7-3 and TRBJ2-1, is GAGVSQTPSNKVTEKGKYVELRCDPISGHTALYWYRQSLGQGPEFLIYFQGTGAADDSGLPNDRFFAVRPEGSVSTLKIQRTERGDSAVYLCASSSAIASYNEQFFGPGTRLTVL.

CDR3 nucleotide sequence: TGTGCCATCGATTCAGGGGGTAGGGCAGCTTTCTTT. Amino acid sequence: CAIDSGGRAAFF. The V and J genes are TRBV10-3 and TRBJ1-1; 7 bases are a match to TRBD1. The CDR3 is 12 residues long. Germline CDR1 and CDR2: ENHRY and SYGVKD. J gave up 10 bases and V 8 bases, and 10 bases lay outside the gene matches.